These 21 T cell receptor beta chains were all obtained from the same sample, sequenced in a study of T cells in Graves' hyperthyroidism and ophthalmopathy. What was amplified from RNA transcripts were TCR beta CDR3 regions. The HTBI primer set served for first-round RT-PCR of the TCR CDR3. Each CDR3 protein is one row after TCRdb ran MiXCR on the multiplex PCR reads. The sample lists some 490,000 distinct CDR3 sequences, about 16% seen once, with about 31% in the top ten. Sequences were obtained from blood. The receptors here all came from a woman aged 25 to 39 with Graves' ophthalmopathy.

The CDR3 protein is CASSPSQGNTDTQYF. DNA for the CDR3: TGTGCCAGCTCACCGAGCCAGGGAAACACAGATACGCAGTATTTT. This chain connects TRBV18 to TRBJ2-3; possibly TRBD1 for D (5 bases). CDR1 is KGHSH, CDR2 LQKENI, per germline. CDR3 length equals 15 residues. The V end lost 3 bases, the J end lost 2 bases, and 12 bases lay between the germline ends.

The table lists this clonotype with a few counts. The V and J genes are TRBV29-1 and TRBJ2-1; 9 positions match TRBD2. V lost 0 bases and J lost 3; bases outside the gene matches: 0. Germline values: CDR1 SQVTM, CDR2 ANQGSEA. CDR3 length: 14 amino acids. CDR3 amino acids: CSVEERGGYNEQFF. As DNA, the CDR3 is TGCAGCGTTGAAGAGCGGGGGGGCTACAATGAGCAGTTCTTC.

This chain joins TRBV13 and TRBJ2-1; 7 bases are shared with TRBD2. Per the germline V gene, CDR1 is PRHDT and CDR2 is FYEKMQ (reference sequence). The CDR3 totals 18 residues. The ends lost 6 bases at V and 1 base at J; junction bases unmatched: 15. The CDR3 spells CASRYIHAGRGSYNEQFF. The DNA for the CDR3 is TGTGCCAGCAGATACATTCACGCAGGGAGGGGATCCTACAATGAGCAGTTCTTC.

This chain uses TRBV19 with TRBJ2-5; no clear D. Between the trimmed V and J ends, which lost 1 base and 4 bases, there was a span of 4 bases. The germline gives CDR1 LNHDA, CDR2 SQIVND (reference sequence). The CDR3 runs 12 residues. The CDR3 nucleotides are TGTGCCAGTAGTATAGCAAGAGAGACCCAGTACTTC. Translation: CASSIARETQYF.

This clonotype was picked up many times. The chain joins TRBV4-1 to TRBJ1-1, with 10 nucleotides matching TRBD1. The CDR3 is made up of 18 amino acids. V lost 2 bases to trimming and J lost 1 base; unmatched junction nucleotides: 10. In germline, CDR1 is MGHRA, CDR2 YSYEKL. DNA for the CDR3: TGCGCCAGCAGCCAACACCGACAGGGGGCGATCCCGAACACTGAAGCTTTCTTT. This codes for CASSQHRQGAIPNTEAFF.

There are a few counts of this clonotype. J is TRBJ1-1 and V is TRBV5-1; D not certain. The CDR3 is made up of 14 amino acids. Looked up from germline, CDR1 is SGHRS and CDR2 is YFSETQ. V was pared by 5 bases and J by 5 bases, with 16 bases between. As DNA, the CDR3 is TGCGCCAGCAGAAATACTCAAGATAGGACTGAAGCTTTCTTT. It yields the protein CASRNTQDRTEAFF.

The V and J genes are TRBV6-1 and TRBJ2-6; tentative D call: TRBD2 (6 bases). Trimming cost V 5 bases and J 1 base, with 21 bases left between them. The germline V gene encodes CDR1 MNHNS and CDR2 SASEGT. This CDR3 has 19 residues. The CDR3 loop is CASSRAAGGTGSGANVLTF. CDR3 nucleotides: TGTGCCAGCAGTCGGGCCGCGGGCGGGACGGGATCTGGGGCCAACGTCCTGACTTTC.

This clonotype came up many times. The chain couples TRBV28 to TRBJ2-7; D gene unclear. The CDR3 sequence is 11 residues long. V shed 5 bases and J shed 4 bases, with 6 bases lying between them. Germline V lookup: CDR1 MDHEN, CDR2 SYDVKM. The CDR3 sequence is CASSPRYEQYF. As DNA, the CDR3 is TGTGCCAGCAGTCCCCGGTACGAGCAGTACTTC.

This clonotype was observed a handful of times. CDR3 sequence reads: CASSVRQVSTDTQYF. The CDR3 DNA sequence: TGTGCCAGCAGCGTAAGACAGGTTAGCACAGATACGCAGTATTTT. The chain employs TRBV5-6 and TRBJ2-3, with a tentative D call TRBD1 (6 bases). This CDR3 has 15 amino acids. The V gene lost 4 bases and the J gene lost 0 bases, with 12 bases spanning the gap. Germline CDR1 reads SGHDT; CDR2 reads YYEEEE.

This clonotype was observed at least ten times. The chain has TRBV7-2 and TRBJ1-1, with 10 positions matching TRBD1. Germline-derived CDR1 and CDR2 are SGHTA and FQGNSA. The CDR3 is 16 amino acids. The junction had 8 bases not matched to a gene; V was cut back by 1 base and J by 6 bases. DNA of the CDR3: TGTGCCAGCAGCTTAGGGAGACAGGGGGCGCGCGCTGAAGCTTTCTTT. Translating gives CASSLGRQGARAEAFF.

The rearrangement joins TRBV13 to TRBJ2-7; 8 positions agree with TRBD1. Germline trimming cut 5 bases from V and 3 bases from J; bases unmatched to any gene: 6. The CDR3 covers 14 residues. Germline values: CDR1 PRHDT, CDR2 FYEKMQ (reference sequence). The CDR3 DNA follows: TGTGCCAGCAGCCCCCCCGGGACAGGCTACGAGCAGTACTTC. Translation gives CASSPPGTGYEQYF.

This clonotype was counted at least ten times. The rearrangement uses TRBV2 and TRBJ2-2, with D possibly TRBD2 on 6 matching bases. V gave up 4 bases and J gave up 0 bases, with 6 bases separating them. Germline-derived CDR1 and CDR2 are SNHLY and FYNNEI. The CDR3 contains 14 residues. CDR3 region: CASSGGANTGELFF. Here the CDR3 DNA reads TGTGCCAGCAGTGGCGGGGCGAACACCGGGGAGCTGTTTTTT.

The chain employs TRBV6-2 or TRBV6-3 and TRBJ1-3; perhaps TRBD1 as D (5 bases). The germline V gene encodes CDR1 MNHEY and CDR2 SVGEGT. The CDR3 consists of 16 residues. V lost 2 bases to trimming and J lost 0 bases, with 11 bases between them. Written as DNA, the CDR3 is TGTGCCAGCAGTTACCACAGGAGCCTCTCTGGAAACACCATATATTTT. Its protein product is CASSYHRSLSGNTIYF.

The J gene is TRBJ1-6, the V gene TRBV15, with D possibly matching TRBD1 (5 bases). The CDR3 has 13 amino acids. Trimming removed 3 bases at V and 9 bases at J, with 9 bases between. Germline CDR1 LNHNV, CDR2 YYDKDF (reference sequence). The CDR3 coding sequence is TGTGCCACCAGCAGTACCAGGGTTTCACCCCTCCACTTT. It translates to CATSSTRVSPLHF. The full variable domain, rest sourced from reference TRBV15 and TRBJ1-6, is DAMVIQNPRYQVTQFGKPVTLSCSQTLNHNVMYWYQQKSSQAPKLLFHYYDKDFNNEADTPDNFQSRRPNTSFCFLDIRSPGLGDTAMYLCATSSTRVSPLHFGNGTRLTVT.

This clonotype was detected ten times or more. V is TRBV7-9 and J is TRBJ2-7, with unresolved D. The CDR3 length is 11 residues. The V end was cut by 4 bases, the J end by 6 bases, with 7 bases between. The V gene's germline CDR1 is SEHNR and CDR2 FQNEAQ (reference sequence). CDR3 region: CASSSSSEQYF. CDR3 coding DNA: TGTGCCAGCAGCTCATCTTCCGAGCAGTACTTC.

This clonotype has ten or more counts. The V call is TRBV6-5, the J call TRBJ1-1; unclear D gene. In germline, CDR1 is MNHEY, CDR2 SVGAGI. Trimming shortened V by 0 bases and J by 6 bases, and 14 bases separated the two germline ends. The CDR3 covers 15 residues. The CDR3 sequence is CASSYSTALTPEAFF. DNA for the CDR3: TGTGCCAGCAGTTACTCAACAGCCCTCACCCCTGAAGCTTTCTTT.

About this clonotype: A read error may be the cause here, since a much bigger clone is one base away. The CDR3 sequence is CASSDDLNGGQFF. Written as DNA, the CDR3 is TGTGCCAGCAGTGATGACTTAAACGGTGGGCAGTTCTTC. V usage is TRBV2 and J usage is TRBJ2-1; D ambiguous. The CDR3 is 13 amino acids. The V gene's germline CDR1 is SNHLY and CDR2 FYNNEI. The V gene lost 3 bases and the J gene lost 12 bases, with 15 bases spanning the gap.

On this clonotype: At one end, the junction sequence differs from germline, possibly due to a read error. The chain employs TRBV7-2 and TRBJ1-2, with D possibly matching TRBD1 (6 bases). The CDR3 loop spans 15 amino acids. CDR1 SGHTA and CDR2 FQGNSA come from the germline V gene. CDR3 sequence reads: CAGSLRGSTNYGYTF. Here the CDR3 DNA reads TGTGCCGGCAGCTTAAGGGGGAGTACTAACTATGGCTACACCTTC.

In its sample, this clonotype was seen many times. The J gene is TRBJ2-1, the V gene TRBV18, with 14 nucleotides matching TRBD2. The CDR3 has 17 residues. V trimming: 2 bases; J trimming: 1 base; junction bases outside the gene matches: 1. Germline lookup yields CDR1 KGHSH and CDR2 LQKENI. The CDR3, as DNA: TGTGCCAGCTCACCAGGGACTAGCGGGAGTTCCTACAATGAGCAGTTCTTC. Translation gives CASSPGTSGSSYNEQFF.

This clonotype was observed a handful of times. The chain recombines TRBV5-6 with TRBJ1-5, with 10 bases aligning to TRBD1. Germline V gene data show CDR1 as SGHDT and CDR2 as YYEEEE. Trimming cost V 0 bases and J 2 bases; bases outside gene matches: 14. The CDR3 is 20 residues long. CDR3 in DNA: TGTGCCAGCAGCTTGGGTATCTTGGACAGGGGGAAACGTGGCAATCAGCCCCAGCATTTT. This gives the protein CASSLGILDRGKRGNQPQHF.

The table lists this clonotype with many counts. The CDR3 bases are TGCAGTGCTAGAACCCTAGCGGGAGGACCCTACGAGCAGTACTTC. This translates into CSARTLAGGPYEQYF. The chain has TRBV20-1 and TRBJ2-7; 11 bases map to TRBD2. From germline, CDR1 is DFQATT and CDR2 SNEGSKA (reference sequence). V shed 2 bases, J shed 2 bases, and the junction held 5 bases outside the gene matches. This CDR3 has 15 residues.